This T cell receptor beta chain stems from a study of cytomegalovirus exposure and HLA in healthy donors. General study findings and limits: The study had only CMV serostatus as immune exposure information. Investigators reported fewer than 200 TCR beta chains as tied to cytomegalovirus. Per published reports, the classifier diagnosed cytomegalovirus status with high specificity and sensitivity.

The CDR3 has 14 residues. The J segment lost 4 bases and the V segment lost 9 bases, leaving 6 bases of the junction unmatched. The germline V gene encodes CDR1 SNHLY and CDR2 FYNNEI. With respect to this clone: As yet, its antigen is unknown.

Amplification used 60 Vbeta primers and 13 Jbeta primers. Original processing notes: Some 11 million shared chains were among the roughly 80 million unique TCR beta chains that a later analysis counted. Profiled with immunoSEQ multiplex PCR; TCRdb holds only in-frame clones, not every one. V and J calls plus clone size are reproduced from that table; the DNA served to infer D and trimming. The profile shows tens of thousands of clones, around 76% of them singletons. The sequence derives from a young woman in good health and CMV-seropositive. The sequencing input was PBMCs. This chain connects TRBV2 to TRBJ2-6; 7 bases agree with TRBD2. As DNA, the CDR3 is TGTGCCAGAAGGGAGGGTGCCGGGGCCAACGTCCTGACTTTC. Amino acid sequence: CARREGAGANVLTF.